This T cell receptor (beta chain) was recorded in a study of IL-17A CD8 T cells in psoriatic arthritis synovium. Regarding the research as a whole: The study aimed to define the phenotype, molecular profile and function of synovial IL-17A+CD8+ T cells in psoriatic arthritis pathogenesis.

After DNA extraction (Qiagen), TCRbeta V-D-J rearrangements underwent bias-controlled amplification and then high-throughput sequencing (immunoSEQ; Adaptive Biotech). Concerning the study's data processing: The immunoSEQ Analyzer platform was used for sequence-level analysis of productive sequences. Clonality was calculated as 1 minus Pielou's evenness, so values run from 0 (highly polyclonal) up to 1 (monoclonal). The Morisita index, ranging from 0 (no similarity) to 1 (complete similarity), was used to quantify repertoire overlap between subsets. In TCRdb, the immuneACCESS table is reduced to in-frame sequences with V and J assigned. These tables do not hold every clone; where another copy was compared, an unresolved V gene accounts for under half, and the others remain unexplained. Clone size and the V and J calls come from that table; the DNA yielded D and trimming. The sample table lists some 2,200 clones, roughly 76% of them with a count of one. Roughly 16% of the sample lies in the top ten.

Inclusive of the bounding cysteine and phenylalanine, the CDR3 is 16 residues long. CDR3 DNA is the only sequence kept; it has 48 bases, read in frame from the first base. The CDR1 and CDR2 encoded by the germline V gene are SGDLS and YYNGEE. Germline trimming amounts to 3 bases on V and 2 bases on J, with 6 as the count of junction bases outside the gene matches. CD3+ T cells isolated by magnetic separation were stimulated with PMA and ionomycin for 1.5 hours and then labeled using IL-17A and IFNgamma cytokine secretion assays. Synovial fluid effusions were aspirated from actively inflamed joints of psoriatic arthritis patients. For each patient, synovial fluid served as the source from which three memory CD8+ T cell populations were isolated by sorting: Tc1 cells (IL-17A-IFNgamma+), Tc17 cells (IL-17A+) and the bulk memory fraction, allowing their TCR repertoires to be compared. The Classification of Psoriatic Arthritis Study Group (CASPAR) criteria were met by the psoriatic arthritis patients. Cytokine-secreting cells were counterstained with a viability dye and with anti-CD3, CD8, CD14 and CD4 antibodies and were sorted on a BD FACSAria. Three patients with psoriatic arthritis provided sorted synovial fluid CD8+ T cell subsets that underwent TCRbeta sequencing. Before use, synovial fluid mononuclear cells were separated with Lymphoprep and cryopreserved in liquid nitrogen. Roughly 50% fetal calf serum and around 9% dimethyl sulfoxide were contained in the cryopreservation medium.

On the study overall, not on this receptor specifically: Only a few patients were included in the TCR sequencing, a limited sample size that the authors acknowledged. Because no psoriatic arthritis synovial tissue samples were available, cells were taken from synovial fluid instead of synovial tissue. Although some individual clones took up over 4.5% of the repertoire, most synovial CD8+ subsets stayed polyclonal. In two patients, many Tc17 clones also appeared in the synovial Tc1 population, producing Morisita overlap indices above 0.75.

On this clone itself: This clone's antigen is unknown. Qualities for individual bases were not recorded, and no much larger clone is one base off.

Recombination connected TRBV9 to TRBJ2-3, with 10 junctional bases fitting TRBD2. The TCR comes from a human donor with psoriatic arthritis. The material sequenced was IFN-gamma+ CD8+ T cells from synovial fluid. Sample cell subset or site, as interpreted from the label and publication: IL-17A-IFNgamma+ memory CD8+ (Tc1) cells. The CDR3 region reads CASSGSGGILTDTQYF. The DNA is TGTGCCAGCAGCGGTAGCGGGGGGATACTCACAGATACGCAGTATTTT. This CDR3, with the reference TRBV9 and TRBJ2-3 proteins standing in past its ends, gives the full variable domain DSGVTQTPKHLITATGQRVTLRCSPRSGDLSVYWYQQSLDQGLQFLIQYYNGEERAKGNILERFSAQQFPDLHSELNLSSLELGDSALYFCASSGSGGILTDTQYFGPGTRLTVL.